One and the same sample provided the 7 T cell receptor beta chains below, sequenced in a study of T cells in pancreatic ductal adenocarcinoma. Data came from immunoSEQ multiplex PCR; TCRdb stores just in-frame clones and leaves some out. The data contain roughly 9,000 clones, 60% to 80% of them singletons. Surgery without prior neoadjuvant therapy was the treatment of the selected pancreatic ductal adenocarcinoma patients. Sequenced: pancreatic tumor tissue. These receptors were collected from a human donor with pancreatic ductal adenocarcinoma.

The chain uses TRBV5-1 and TRBJ2-7; the match to TRBD2 covers 7 bases. There are 17 residues in the CDR3. The germline CDR1 and CDR2 sequences are SGHRS and YFSETQ. With V trimmed by 4 bases and J by 3 bases, 16 bases remained unmatched. The CDR3 sequence: CASSRGPSGNLLYEQYF. The DNA of the CDR3 is TGCGCCAGCAGCCGAGGACCTAGCGGCAACCTTCTCTACGAGCAGTACTTC. Complete variable domain (other parts from reference TRBV5-1 and TRBJ2-7): KAGVTQTPRYLIKTRGQQVTLSCSPISGHRSVSWYQQTPGQGLQFLFEYFSETQRNKGNFPGRFSGRQFSNSRSEMNVSTLELGDSALYLCASSRGPSGNLLYEQYFGPGTRLTVT.

The chain combines TRBV10-1 with TRBJ2-1; D is uncertain. This CDR3 has 14 amino acids. Germline V gene sequence: CDR1 WNHNN, CDR2 SYGVQD (reference sequence). Trimming took off 3 bases at V and 3 bases at J, with 9 bases between the two ends. The CDR3 is CASSETGVYNEQFF. Here the CDR3 DNA reads TGCGCCAGCAGTGAAACTGGGGTCTACAATGAGCAGTTCTTC.

The chain links TRBV5-1 to TRBJ2-1; 14 bases fit TRBD2. V trimming: 0 bases; J trimming: 5 bases; junction bases outside the gene matches: 7. The CDR3 is 18 residues long. The germline gives CDR1 SGHRS, CDR2 YFSETQ. CDR3 sequence (DNA): TGCGCCAGCAGCTTGGGAGGGACTAGCGGGAGTCGTAACAATGAGCAGTTCTTC. This gives the protein CASSLGGTSGSRNNEQFF.

This clone has just a few counts. V gene TRBV4-2 combines with J gene TRBJ1-2, with D perhaps TRBD1 (5 bases). Per germline, CDR1 LGHNA and CDR2 YNFKEQ. V was pared by 6 bases and J by 6 bases, with 20 bases between. There are 15 residues in the CDR3. The CDR3 spells CASSHSGGLLDGYTF. In nucleotides, the CDR3 is TGTGCCAGCAGTCATTCCGGGGGACTCTTGGATGGCTACACCTTC.

This clone is medium-sized. This rearrangement joins TRBV7-3 to TRBJ1-2; D not resolved. In germline, CDR1 is SGHTA, CDR2 FQGTGA. This CDR3 is 13 amino acids long. Between the trimmed V and J ends, which lost 5 bases and 0 bases, there was a span of 7 bases. The CDR3 spells CASSGQPNYGYTF. The CDR3 bases are TGTGCCAGCAGCGGCCAGCCTAACTATGGCTACACCTTC. The full variable domain, in which reference TRBV7-3 and TRBJ1-2 provide the parts outside the CDR3, is GAGVSQTPSNKVTEKGKYVELRCDPISGHTALYWYRQSLGQGPEFLIYFQGTGAADDSGLPNDRFFAVRPEGSVSTLKIQRTERGDSAVYLCASSGQPNYGYTFGSGTRLTVV.

This clone was seen only once. The chain carries TRBV7-3 and TRBJ2-3; 12 bases map to TRBD2. The germline V gene has CDR1 SGHTA and CDR2 FQGTGA. The V and J ends lost 4 bases and 4 bases, in that order; junction bases with no gene match: 3. The CDR3 runs to 15 residues. CDR3 in amino acids: CASSSGLAGSDTQYF. The CDR3 DNA reads as TGTGCCAGCAGCTCGGGACTAGCGGGTTCAGATACGCAGTATTTT. Full variable domain (outside the CDR3, taken from reference TRBV7-3 and TRBJ2-3): GAGVSQTPSNKVTEKGKYVELRCDPISGHTALYWYRQSLGQGPEFLIYFQGTGAADDSGLPNDRFFAVRPEGSVSTLKIQRTERGDSAVYLCASSSGLAGSDTQYFGPGTRLTVL.

V is TRBV29-1 and J is TRBJ1-1; D might be TRBD1 (6 bases). Trimming left V 8 bases short and J 4 bases short, with 17 bases between. The CDR3 is made up of 13 amino acids. Germline lookup yields CDR1 SQVTM and CDR2 ANQGSEA. The DNA of the CDR3 is TGCAGCTTCGTAGGGGGGGTGGGCACTGAAGCTTTCTTT. Translation gives CSFVGGVGTEAFF.